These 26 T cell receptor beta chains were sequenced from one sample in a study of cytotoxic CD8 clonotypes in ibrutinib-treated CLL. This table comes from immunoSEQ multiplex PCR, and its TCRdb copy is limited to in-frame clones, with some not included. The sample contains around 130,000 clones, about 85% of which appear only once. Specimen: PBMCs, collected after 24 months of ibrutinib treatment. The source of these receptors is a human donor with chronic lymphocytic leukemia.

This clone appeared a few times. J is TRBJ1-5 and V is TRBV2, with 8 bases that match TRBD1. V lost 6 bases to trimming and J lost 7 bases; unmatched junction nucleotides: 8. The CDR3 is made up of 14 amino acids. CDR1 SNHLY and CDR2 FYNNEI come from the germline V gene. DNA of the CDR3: TGTGCCAGCAGGGACAGGGAACATCTCCAGCCCCAGCATTTT. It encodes CASRDREHLQPQHF. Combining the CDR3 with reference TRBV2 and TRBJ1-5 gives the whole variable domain EPEVTQTPSHQVTQMGQEVILRCVPISNHLYFYWYRQILGQKVEFLVSFYNNEISEKSEIFDDQFSVERPDGSNFTLKIRSTKLEDSAMYFCASRDREHLQPQHFGDGTRLSIL.

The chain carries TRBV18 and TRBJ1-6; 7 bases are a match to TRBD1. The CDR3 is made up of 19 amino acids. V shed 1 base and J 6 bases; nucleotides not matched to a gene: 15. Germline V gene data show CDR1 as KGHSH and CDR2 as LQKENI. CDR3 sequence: CASSPQPIISQGFNSPLHF. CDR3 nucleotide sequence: TGTGCCAGCTCACCACAACCAATAATATCACAGGGGTTTAATTCACCCCTCCACTTT.

The CDR3 bases are TGTGCCAGCAGCTCCTCAGCGCAGGACCAGGGGGAGACCCAGTACTTC. Protein product: CASSSSAQDQGETQYF. The V and J genes are TRBV28 and TRBJ2-5; a possible D gene is TRBD1 (6 bases). The CDR3 consists of 16 residues. V was cut by 6 bases and J by 5 bases, with 22 bases left in between. CDR1 and CDR2 (germline): MDHEN, SYDVKM. Looking up the rest from reference TRBV28 and TRBJ2-5 gives the full variable domain: DVKVTQSSRYLVKRTGEKVFLECVQDMDHENMFWYRQDPGLGLRLIYFSYDVKMKEKGDIPEGYSVSREKKERFSLILESASTNQTSMYLCASSSSAQDQGETQYFGPGTRLLVL.

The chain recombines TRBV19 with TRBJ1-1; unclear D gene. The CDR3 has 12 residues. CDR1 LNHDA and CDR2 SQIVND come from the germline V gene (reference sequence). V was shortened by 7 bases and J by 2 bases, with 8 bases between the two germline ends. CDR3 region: CASTQLNTEAFF. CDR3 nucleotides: TGTGCCAGTACGCAGCTCAACACTGAAGCTTTCTTT.

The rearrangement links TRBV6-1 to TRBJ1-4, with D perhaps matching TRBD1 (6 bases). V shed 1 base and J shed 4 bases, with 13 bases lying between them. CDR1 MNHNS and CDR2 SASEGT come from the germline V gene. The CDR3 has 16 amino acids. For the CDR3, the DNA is TGTGCCAGCAGTGAAGGGACAGCTCTCTTTAATGAAAAACTGTTTTTT. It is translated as CASSEGTALFNEKLFF.

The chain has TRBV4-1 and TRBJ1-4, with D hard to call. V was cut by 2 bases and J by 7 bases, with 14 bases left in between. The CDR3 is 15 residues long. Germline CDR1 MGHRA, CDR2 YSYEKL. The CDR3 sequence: CASSQTRSIGEKLFF. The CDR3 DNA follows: TGCGCCAGCAGCCAAACAAGGAGTATTGGTGAAAAACTGTTTTTT.

The DNA of the CDR3 is TGTGCCAGCAGTATCCGGGACACGGGCACCGGGGAGCTGTTTTTT. This translates into CASSIRDTGTGELFF. This sequence joins TRBV2 and TRBJ2-2, with D possibly being TRBD1 (6 bases). CDR1 SNHLY and CDR2 FYNNEI come from the germline V gene. The V and J ends lost 5 bases and 4 bases respectively, with 14 bases between them. This CDR3 is built from 15 residues.

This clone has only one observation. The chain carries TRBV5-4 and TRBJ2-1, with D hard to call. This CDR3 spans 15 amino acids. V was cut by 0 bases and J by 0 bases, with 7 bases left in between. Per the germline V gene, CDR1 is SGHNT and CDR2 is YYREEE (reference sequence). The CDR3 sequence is CASSLGTSSYNEQFF. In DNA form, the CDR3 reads TGTGCCAGCAGCTTGGGCACGAGCTCCTACAATGAGCAGTTCTTC.

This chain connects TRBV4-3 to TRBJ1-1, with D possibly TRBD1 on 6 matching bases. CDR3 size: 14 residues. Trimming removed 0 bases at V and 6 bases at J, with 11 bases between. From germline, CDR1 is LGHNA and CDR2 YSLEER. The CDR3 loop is CASSQEQGRAEAFF. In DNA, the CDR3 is TGCGCCAGCAGCCAAGAACAGGGTAGGGCTGAAGCTTTCTTT.

The chain's CDR3 is CASSIGTPTDTQYF. The CDR3 DNA sequence: TGTGCCAGCAGCATCGGGACACCCACAGATACGCAGTATTTT. The chain uses TRBV7-2 and TRBJ2-3; weak D call: TRBD1 (6 bases). Trimming took off 5 bases at V and 2 bases at J, with 11 bases between the two ends. This CDR3 has 14 amino acids. Germline CDR1 SGHTA, CDR2 FQGNSA.

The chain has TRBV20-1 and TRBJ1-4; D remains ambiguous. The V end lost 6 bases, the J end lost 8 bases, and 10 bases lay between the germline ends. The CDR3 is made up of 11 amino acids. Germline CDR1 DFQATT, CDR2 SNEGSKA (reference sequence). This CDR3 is CSATGGEKLFF. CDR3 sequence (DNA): TGCAGTGCCACGGGTGGAGAAAAACTGTTTTTT.

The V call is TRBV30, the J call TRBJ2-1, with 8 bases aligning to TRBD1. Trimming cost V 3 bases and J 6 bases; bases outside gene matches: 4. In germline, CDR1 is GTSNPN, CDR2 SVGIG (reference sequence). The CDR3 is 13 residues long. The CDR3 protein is CAWSRDRGNEQFF. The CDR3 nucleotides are TGTGCCTGGAGCCGCGACAGGGGCAATGAGCAGTTCTTC. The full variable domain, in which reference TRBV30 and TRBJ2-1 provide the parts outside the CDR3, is SQTIHQWPATLVQPVGSPLSLECTVEGTSNPNLYWYRQAAGRGLQLLFYSVGIGQISSEVPQNLSASRPQDRQFILSSKKLLLSDSGFYLCAWSRDRGNEQFFGPGTRLTVL.

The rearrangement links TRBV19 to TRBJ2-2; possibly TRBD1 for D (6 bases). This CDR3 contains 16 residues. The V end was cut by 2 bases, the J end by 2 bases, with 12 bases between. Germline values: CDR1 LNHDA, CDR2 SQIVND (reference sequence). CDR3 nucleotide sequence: TGTGCCAGTAGTATATTTCCGGGACAAAACACCGGGGAGCTGTTTTTT. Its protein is CASSIFPGQNTGELFF.

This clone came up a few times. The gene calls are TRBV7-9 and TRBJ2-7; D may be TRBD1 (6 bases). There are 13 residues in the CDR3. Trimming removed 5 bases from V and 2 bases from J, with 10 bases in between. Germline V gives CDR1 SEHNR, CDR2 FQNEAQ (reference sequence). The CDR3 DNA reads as TGTGCCAGCAGCGGCCAGGGGCCCTACGAGCAGTACTTC. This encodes CASSGQGPYEQYF.

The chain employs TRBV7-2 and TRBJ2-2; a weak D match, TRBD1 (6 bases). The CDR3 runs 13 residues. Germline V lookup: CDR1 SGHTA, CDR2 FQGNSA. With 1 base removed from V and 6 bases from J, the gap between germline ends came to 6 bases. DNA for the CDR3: TGTGCCAGCAGCTTAGACAGGGCCGGGGAGCTGTTTTTT. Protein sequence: CASSLDRAGELFF.

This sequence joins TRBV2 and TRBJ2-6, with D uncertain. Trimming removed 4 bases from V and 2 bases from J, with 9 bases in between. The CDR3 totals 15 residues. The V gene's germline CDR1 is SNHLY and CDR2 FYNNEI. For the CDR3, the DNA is TGTGCCAGCAGTGTCTCTGGGACTGGGGCCAACGTCCTGACTTTC. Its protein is CASSVSGTGANVLTF.

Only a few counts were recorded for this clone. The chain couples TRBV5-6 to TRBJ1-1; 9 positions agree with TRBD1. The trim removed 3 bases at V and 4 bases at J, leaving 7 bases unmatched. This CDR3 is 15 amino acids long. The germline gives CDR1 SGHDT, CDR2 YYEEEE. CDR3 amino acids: CASSWGSDRGTEAFF. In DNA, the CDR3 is TGTGCCAGCAGCTGGGGGTCGGACAGGGGCACTGAAGCTTTCTTT.

The CDR3 DNA reads TGTGCCAGCAGCTTGGGCAGGGGTGGCACCGGGGAGCTGTTTTTT. Protein: CASSLGRGGTGELFF. V and J are TRBV5-4 and TRBJ2-2, with a weak D call TRBD1 (6 bases). CDR1 is SGHNT and CDR2 is YYREEE in the germline V gene (reference sequence). The CDR3 runs 15 residues. V gave up 0 bases and J gave up 4 bases, with 10 bases separating them.

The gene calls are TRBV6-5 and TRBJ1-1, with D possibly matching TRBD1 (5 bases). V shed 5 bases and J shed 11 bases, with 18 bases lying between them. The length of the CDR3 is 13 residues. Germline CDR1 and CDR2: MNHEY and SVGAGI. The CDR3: CASSAGTANRAFF. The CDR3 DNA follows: TGTGCCAGCAGTGCTGGGACCGCAAACCGGGCTTTCTTT.

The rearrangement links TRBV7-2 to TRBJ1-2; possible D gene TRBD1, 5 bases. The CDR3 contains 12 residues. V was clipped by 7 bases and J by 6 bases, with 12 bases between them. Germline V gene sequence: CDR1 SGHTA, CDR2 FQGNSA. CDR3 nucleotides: TGTGCCAGCACTATAGGGGAGGATGGCTACACCTTC. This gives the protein CASTIGEDGYTF.

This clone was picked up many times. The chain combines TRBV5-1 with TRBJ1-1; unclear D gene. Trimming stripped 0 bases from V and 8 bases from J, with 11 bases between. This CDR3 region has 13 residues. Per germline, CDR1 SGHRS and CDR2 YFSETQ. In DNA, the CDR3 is TGCGCCAGCAGCTTGGGGGTCATCGGGGAAGCTTTCTTT. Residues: CASSLGVIGEAFF.

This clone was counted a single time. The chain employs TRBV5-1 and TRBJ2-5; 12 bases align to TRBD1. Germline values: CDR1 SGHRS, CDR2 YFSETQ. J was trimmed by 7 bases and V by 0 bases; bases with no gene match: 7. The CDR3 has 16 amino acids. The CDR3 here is CASSLEVGQGAGTQYF. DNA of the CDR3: TGCGCCAGCAGCTTGGAGGTGGGACAGGGGGCTGGGACCCAGTACTTC. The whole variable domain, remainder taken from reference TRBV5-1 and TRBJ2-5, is KAGVTQTPRYLIKTRGQQVTLSCSPISGHRSVSWYQQTPGQGLQFLFEYFSETQRNKGNFPGRFSGRQFSNSRSEMNVSTLELGDSALYLCASSLEVGQGAGTQYFGPGTRLLVL.

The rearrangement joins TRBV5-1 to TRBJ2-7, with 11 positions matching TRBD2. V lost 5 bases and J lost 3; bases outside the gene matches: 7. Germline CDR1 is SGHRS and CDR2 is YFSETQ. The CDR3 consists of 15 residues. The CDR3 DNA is TGCGCCAGCAGGGCACTAGCGGGGGCGATCTACGAGCAGTACTTC. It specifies CASRALAGAIYEQYF.

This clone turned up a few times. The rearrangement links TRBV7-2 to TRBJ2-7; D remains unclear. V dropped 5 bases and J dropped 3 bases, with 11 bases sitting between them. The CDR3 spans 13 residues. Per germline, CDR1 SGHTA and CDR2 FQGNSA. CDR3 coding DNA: TGTGCCAGCAGCAGAGCCTACCTCTACGAGCAGTACTTC. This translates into CASSRAYLYEQYF.

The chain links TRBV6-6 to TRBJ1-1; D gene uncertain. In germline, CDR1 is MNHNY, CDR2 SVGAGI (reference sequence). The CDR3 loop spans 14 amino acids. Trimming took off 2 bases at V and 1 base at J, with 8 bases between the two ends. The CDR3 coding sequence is TGTGCCAGCAGTTACGACGGGAGGAACACTGAAGCTTTCTTT. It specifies CASSYDGRNTEAFF.

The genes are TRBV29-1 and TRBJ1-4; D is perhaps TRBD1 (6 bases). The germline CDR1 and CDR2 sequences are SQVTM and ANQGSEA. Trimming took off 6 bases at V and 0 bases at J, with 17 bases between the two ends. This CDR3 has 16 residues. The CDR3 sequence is CSVSGRPGATNEKLFF. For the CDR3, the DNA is TGCAGCGTATCCGGGAGACCAGGGGCAACTAATGAAAAACTGTTTTTT.